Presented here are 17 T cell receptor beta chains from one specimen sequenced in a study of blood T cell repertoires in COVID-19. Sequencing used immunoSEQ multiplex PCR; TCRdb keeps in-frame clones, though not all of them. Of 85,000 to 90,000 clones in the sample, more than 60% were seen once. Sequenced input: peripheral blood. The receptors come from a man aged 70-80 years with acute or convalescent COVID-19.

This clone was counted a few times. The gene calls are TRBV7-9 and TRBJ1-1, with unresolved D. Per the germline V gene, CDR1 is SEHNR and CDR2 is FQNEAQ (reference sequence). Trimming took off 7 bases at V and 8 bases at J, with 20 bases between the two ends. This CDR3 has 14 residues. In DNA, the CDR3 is TGTGCCAGCACCCCTCGGGTTTCGGGTTGGGAAGCTTTCTTT. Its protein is CASTPRVSGWEAFF.

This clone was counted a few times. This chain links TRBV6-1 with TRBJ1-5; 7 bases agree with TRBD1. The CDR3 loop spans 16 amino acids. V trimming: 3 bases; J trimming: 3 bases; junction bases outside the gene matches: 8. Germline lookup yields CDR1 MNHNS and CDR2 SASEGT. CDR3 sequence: CASSDPERGPNQPQHF. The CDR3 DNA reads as TGTGCCAGCAGTGACCCAGAGAGGGGGCCCAATCAGCCCCAGCATTTT.

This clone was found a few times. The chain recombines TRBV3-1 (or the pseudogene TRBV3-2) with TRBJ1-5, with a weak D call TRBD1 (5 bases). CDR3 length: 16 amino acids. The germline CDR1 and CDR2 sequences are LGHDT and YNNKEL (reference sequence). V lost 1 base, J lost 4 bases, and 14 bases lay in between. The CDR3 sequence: CASSQAGVQGNQPQHF. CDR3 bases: TGTGCCAGCAGCCAAGCGGGAGTTCAGGGTAATCAGCCCCAGCATTTT.

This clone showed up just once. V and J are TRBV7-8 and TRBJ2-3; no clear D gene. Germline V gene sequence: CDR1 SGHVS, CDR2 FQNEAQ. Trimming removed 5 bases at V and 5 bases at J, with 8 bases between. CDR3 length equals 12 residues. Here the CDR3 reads CASSEQLDTQYF. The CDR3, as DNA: TGTGCCAGCAGCGAACAGCTAGATACGCAGTATTTT. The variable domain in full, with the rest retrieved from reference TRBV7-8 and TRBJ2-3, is GAGVSQSPRYKVAKRGQDVALRCDPISGHVSLFWYQQALGQGPEFLTYFQNEAQLDKSGLPSDRFFAERPEGSVSTLKIQRTQQEDSAVYLCASSEQLDTQYFGPGTRLTVL.

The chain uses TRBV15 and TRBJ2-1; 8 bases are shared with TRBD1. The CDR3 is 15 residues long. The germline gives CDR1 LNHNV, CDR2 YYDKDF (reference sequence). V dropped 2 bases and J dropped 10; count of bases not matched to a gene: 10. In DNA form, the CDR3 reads TGTGCCACCAGCAGACTGCAAGACAGGGGCGGCGAGCAGTTCTTC. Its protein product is CATSRLQDRGGEQFF.

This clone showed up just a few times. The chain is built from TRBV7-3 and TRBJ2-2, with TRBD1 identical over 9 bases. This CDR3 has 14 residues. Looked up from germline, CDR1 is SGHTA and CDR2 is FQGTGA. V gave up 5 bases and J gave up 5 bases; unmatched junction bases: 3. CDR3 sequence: CASSPTGGTGELFF. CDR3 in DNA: TGTGCCAGCAGCCCGACAGGGGGGACCGGGGAGCTGTTTTTT.

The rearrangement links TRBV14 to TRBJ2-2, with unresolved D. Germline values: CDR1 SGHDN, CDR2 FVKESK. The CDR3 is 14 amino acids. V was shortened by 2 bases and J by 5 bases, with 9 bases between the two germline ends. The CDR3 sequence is CASSQQRTTGELFF. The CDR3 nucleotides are TGTGCCAGCAGCCAACAGCGAACGACCGGGGAGCTGTTTTTT.

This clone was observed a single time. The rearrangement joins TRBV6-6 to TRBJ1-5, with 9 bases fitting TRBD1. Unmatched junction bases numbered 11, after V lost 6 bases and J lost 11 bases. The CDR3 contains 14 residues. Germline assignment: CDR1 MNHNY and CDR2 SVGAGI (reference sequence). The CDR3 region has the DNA TGTGCCAGCAGGACCGGGACAGGGCCCACGGCCCAGCATTTT. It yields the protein CASRTGTGPTAQHF.

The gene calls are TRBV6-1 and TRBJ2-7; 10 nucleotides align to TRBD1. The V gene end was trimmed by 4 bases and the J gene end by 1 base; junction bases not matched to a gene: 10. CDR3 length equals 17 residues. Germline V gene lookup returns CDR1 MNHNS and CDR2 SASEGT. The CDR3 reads CASSGREGTGVSYEQYV. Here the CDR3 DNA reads TGTGCCAGCAGTGGAAGGGAAGGGACAGGGGTATCCTACGAGCAGTACGTC.

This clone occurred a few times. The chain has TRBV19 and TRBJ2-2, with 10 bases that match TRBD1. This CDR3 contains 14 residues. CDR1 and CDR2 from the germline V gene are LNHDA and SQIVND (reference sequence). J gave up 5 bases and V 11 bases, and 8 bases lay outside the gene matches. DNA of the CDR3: TGTGCCTCGCAGGGGACAGGGGATACCGGGGAGCTGTTTTTT. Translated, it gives CASQGTGDTGELFF.

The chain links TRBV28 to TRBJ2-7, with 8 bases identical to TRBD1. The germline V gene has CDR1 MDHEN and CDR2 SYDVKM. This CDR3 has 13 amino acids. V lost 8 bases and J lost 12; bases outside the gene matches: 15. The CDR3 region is CASSPKDREKGYF. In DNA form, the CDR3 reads TGTGCCAGCTCCCCCAAGGACAGGGAAAAAGGGTACTTC.

The CDR3 region is CASSLTGTGRQYF. The CDR3 DNA sequence: TGTGCCAGCAGCTTAACCGGGACAGGGCGTCAGTACTTC. V is TRBV7-3 and J is TRBJ2-7; 9 bases map to TRBD1. Germline V CDR1 and CDR2: SGHTA, FQGTGA. The CDR3 loop spans 13 amino acids. V was pared by 0 bases and J by 10 bases, with 4 bases of the junction left unmatched. Variable domain in full (rest from reference TRBV7-3 and TRBJ2-7): GAGVSQTPSNKVTEKGKYVELRCDPISGHTALYWYRQSLGQGPEFLIYFQGTGAADDSGLPNDRFFAVRPEGSVSTLKIQRTERGDSAVYLCASSLTGTGRQYFGPGTRLTVT.

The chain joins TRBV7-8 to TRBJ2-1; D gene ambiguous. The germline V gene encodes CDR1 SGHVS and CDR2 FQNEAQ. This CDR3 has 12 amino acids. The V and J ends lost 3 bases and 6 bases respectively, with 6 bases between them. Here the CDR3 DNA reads TGTGCCAGCAGCTTCACGGTCAATGAGCAGTTCTTC. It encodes CASSFTVNEQFF.

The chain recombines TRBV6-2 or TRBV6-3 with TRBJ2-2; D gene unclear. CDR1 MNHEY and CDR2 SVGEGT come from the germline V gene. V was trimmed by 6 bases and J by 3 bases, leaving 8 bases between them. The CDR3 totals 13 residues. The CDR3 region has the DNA TGTGCCAGCAGCCCGGAGTACACCGGGGAGCTGTTTTTT. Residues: CASSPEYTGELFF.

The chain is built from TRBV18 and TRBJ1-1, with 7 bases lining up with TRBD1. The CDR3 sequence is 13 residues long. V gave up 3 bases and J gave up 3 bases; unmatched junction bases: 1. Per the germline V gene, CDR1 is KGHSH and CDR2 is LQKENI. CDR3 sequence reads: CASSPQGDTEAFF. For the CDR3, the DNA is TGTGCCAGCTCACCTCAGGGGGACACTGAAGCTTTCTTT.

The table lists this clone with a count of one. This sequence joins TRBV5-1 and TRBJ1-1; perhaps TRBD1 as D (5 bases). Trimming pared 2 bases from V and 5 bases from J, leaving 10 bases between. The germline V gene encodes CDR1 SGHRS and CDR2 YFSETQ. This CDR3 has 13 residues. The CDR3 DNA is TGCGCCAGCAGCTTTACAGGCCCAACTGAAGCTTTCTTT. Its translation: CASSFTGPTEAFF.

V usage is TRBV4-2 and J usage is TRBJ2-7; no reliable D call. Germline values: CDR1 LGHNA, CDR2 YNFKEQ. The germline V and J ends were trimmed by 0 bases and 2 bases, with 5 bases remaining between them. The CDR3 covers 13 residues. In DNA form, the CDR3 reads TGTGCCAGCAGCCAAGATCTAGCCTACGAGCAGTACTTC. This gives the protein CASSQDLAYEQYF.